These T cell receptor beta chains were read from a single sample in a study of T cells in Graves' hyperthyroidism and ophthalmopathy. TCRdb passed the multiplex PCR reads through MiXCR, listing each CDR3 protein once. Seen here are fewer than 450,000 distinct CDR3 sequences, nearly 15% observed once, and the top ten hold approximately 19%. The sample taken for sequencing was blood. All receptors come from a woman aged 60-75 years with Graves' ophthalmopathy. Both conserved end residues are part of each CDR3.

J,V,CDR3
TRBJ2-5,TRBV7-6,CASSLTLAGGPRETQYF
TRBJ2-5,TRBV28,CASSLPVGAGETQYF
TRBJ2-7,TRBV7-9,CASSSKGGSYEQYF
TRBJ2-7,TRBV5-1,CASSFSGGRETGMDF
TRBJ2-7,TRBV20-1,CSARGLADSYEQYF
TRBJ1-6,TRBV20-1,CSAPGQYNSPLHF
TRBJ2-4,TRBV29-1,CSVSAGTVGAKNIQYF
TRBJ2-3,TRBV6-5,CASSYGSLGTDTQYF
TRBJ2-3,TRBV3-1,CASSLRGSTSTDTQYF
TRBJ1-5,TRBV2,CASSGTTVANQPQHF
TRBJ2-1,TRBV7-9,CASNFRGGDEQFF
TRBJ2-7,TRBV20-1,CSARTSDSYEQYF